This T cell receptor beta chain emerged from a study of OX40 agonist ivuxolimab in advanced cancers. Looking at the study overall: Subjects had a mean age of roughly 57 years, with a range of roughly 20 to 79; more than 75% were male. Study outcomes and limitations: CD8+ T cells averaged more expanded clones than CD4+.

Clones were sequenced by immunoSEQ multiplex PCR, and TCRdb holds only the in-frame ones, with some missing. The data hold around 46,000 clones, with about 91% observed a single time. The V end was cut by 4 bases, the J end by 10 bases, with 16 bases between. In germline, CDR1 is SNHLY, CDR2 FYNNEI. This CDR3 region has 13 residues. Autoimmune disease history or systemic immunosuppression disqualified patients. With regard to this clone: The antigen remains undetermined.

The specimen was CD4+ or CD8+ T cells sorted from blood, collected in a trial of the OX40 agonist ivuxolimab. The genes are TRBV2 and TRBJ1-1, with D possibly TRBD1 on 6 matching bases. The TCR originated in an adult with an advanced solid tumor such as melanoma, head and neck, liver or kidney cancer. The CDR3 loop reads CASSGNPGQGAFF. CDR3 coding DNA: TGTGCCAGCAGTGGAAACCCGGGACAAGGAGCTTTCTTT.